The present T cell receptor (beta chain) was sequenced within a study of regulatory T cells in long-lasting Graves disease (dated by TCRdb to the early 2020s). With regard to the full study: To count as having persistent Graves' disease, a patient had to have received antithyroid drug treatment for over 5 years with TSH receptor autoantibodies remaining persistently positive. A total of some 35 samples underwent TCR sequencing, from roughly 13 patients with persistent Graves' disease and 20 patients with newly diagnosed Graves' disease. Peripheral blood TCR sequencing and RNA sequencing compared persistent Graves' disease patients with newly diagnosed Graves' disease patients. The study was conducted in China and was registered as a clinical trial. On average, persistent Graves' disease patients in the clinical cohort had been on antithyroid drugs for about 10.3 years. The research as a whole found: The study examined only peripheral blood because the primary lesion, thyroid tissue, could not be accessed. The authors noted that the small sample size was a limitation that may lower accuracy. TRBV28, TRBJ1-2 and TRBJ2-5 were preferentially used in persistent disease, while TRBV20-1 and TRBJ2-1 were favored in newly diagnosed disease. Persistent Graves' disease patients showed lower TCR Shannon entropy and fewer highly expanded clones than newly diagnosed patients, suggesting clonal expansion. Persistent patients shared more public clonotypes among themselves (around 3,000) than newly diagnosed patients did (over 900). Sequencing and analysis were restricted to the TCR beta chain.

V and J are trimmed by 11 bases and 6 bases, and the gene matches miss 13 bases of the junction. From the cysteine up to the phenylalanine, the CDR3 has a length of 15 residues. The sequence is cut down to CDR3 DNA, 45 bases in frame from base 1. Via the germline V gene, CDR1 is MNHNS and CDR2 SASEGT. Turning to this clonotype: It lacks a known antigen. No much larger clone exists at a distance of one base, and base qualities are not known.

The time point label, as the study defines it: persistent/refractory GD, antithyroid drugs over 5 years with positive TRAb. For both TCR sequencing and RNA sequencing, RNA was extracted from PBMCs using TRIzol. Graves' disease was diagnosed according to American Thyroid Association guidelines. Patients were recruited from an endocrinology department in Xi'an, China. Each patient gave 8.5 to 9.5 milliliters of peripheral blood, collected in an EDTA anticoagulant tube. PBMCs were isolated by Ficoll Paque Plus density gradient separation without further T cell sorting. RNA quality was checked with an Agilent 2100 Bioanalyzer and agarose gel, and concentration with a NanoDrop 2000. Library method: multiplex PCR. Sequencing took place on an Illumina HiSeq 4000. To build TCR beta libraries, CDR3 regions were amplified by Arm-PCR using iRepertoire HTBI primers. Before sequencing, the PCR products underwent gel purification. The study's processing was this. Gene usage analysis of CDR3 amino acid clonotypes relied on the approximately 62 TRBV and 14 TRBJ segments identified across samples. Filtered high-quality paired reads were merged into contigs using COPE and FqMerger. BLAST was used to align contigs to the IMGT TRBV, TRBD and TRBJ reference genes, and CDR3 was defined following IMGT. Any clonotype with a frequency above 0.1% was counted as a highly expanded clone. Shannon entropy was used to measure repertoire diversity, and the Gini coefficient was used to measure V-J evenness. A clonotype found in more than one individual was treated as public. In TCRdb, the public reads were trimmed at Q25 with fastp and aligned with MiXCR, with productive beta chains retained. Rows with a matching CDR3 protein are joined into one entry that keeps the most common DNA and genes. TCRdb's processing, not the authors', yielded these V and J calls. A total of about 310,000 distinct CDR3 sequences appear in this sample, around 23% of them only once. Of the sample, approximately 60% is held by the ten largest clones.

The sequencing here drew on peripheral blood mononuclear cells (PBMCs), taken when the disease was refractory, from a patient treated with antithyroid drugs. The chain was built from TRBV6-1 and TRBJ2-1; 10 bases in the junction line up with TRBD2. This receptor was identified in a female donor with Graves disease. The DNA is TGTGCCTCCCAGGGGAGGGCTAGCGGGAGCAATGAGCAGTTCTTC. This yields the protein CASQGRASGSNEQFF.